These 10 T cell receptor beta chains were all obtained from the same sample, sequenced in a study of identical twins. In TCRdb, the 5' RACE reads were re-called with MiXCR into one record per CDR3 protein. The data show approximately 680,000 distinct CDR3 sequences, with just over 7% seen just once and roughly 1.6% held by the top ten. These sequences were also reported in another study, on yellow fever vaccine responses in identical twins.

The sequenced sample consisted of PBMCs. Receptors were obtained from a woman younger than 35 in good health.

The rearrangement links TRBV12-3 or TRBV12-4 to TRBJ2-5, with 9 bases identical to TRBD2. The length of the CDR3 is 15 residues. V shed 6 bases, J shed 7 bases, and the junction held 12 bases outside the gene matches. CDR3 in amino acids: CASSPLGTAGGTQYF. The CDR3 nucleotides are TGTGCCAGCAGCCCACTCGGGACAGCGGGGGGGACCCAGTACTTC.

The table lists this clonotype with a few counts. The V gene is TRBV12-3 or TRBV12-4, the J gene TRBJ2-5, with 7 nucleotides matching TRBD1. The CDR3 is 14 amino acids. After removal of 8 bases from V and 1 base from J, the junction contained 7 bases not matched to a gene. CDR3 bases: TGTGCCAGCGGGGGACAGTGGGGCCAAGAGACCCAGTACTTC. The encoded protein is CASGGQWGQETQYF.

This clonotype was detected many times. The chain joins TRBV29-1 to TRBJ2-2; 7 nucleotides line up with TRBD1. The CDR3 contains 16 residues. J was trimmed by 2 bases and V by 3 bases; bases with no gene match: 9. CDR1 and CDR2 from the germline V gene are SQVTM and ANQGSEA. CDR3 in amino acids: CSVEPAQGENTGELFF. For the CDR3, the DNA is TGCAGCGTTGAGCCCGCGCAGGGGGAAAACACCGGGGAGCTGTTTTTT.

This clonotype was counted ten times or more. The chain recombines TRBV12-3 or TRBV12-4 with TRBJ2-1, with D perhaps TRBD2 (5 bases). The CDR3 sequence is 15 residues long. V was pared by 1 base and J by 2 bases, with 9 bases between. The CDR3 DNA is TGTGCCAGCAGTTTAGAGGGAGCACCCTACAATGAGCAGTTCTTC. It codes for CASSLEGAPYNEQFF.

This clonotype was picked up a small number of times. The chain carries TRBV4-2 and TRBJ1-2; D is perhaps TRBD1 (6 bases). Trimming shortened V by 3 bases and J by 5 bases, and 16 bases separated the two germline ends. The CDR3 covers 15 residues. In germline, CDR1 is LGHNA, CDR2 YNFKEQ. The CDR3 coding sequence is TGTGCCAGCAGCCAGGGCGGGGGGCTCAGGTATGGCTACACCTTC. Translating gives CASSQGGGLRYGYTF.

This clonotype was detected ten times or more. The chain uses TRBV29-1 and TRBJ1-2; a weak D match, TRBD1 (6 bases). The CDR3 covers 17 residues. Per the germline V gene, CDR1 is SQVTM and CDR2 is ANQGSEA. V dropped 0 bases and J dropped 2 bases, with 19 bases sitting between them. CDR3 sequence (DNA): TGCAGCGTTGAAGATAGGGGCAGGGGCGCCACCAACTATGGCTACACCTTC. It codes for CSVEDRGRGATNYGYTF.

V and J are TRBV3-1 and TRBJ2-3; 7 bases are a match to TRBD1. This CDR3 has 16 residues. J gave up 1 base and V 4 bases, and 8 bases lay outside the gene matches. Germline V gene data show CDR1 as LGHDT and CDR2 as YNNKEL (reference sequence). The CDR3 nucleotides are TGTGCCAGCAGCCCCAGGGACAGTTCCCGCACAGATACGCAGTATTTT. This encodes CASSPRDSSRTDTQYF.

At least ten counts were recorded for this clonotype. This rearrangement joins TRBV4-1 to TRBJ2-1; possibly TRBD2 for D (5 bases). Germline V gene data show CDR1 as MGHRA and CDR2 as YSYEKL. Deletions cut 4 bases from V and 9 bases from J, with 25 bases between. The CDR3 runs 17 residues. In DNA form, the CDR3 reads TGCGCCAGCAGCCCGCCATTCGGCGGAGCTCTACGGGGTGAGCAGTTCTTC. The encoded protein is CASSPPFGGALRGEQFF.

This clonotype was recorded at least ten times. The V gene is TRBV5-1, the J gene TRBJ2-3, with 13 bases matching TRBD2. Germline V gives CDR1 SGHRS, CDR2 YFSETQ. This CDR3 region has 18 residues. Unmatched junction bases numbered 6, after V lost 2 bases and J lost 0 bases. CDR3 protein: CASSLWTSGGSSTDTQYF. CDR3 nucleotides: TGCGCCAGCAGCTTATGGACTAGCGGGGGATCAAGCACAGATACGCAGTATTTT. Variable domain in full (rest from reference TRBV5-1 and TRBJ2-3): KAGVTQTPRYLIKTRGQQVTLSCSPISGHRSVSWYQQTPGQGLQFLFEYFSETQRNKGNFPGRFSGRQFSNSRSEMNVSTLELGDSALYLCASSLWTSGGSSTDTQYFGPGTRLTVL.

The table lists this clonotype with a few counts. The CDR3 bases are TGCAGTGCCACTAGCGGGGGGTGGGTCGATGAGCAGTTCTTC. Translation gives CSATSGGWVDEQFF. This sequence joins TRBV20-1 and TRBJ2-1; 12 bases align to TRBD2. From germline, CDR1 is DFQATT and CDR2 SNEGSKA (reference sequence). The CDR3 contains 14 residues. V was pared by 6 bases and J by 8 bases, with 8 bases of the junction left unmatched.